The 18 T cell receptor beta chains in this list originate from one sample, sequenced in a study of blood T cell repertoires in COVID-19. Repertoires were generated with immunoSEQ multiplex PCR, while TCRdb's copy carries only in-frame clones and drops some. This table holds around 300,000 clones, over 80% found once. The sequencing sample was made of PBMCs or T cells enriched from blood (not recorded which). The receptors shown here come from a man under 40 who had recovered from COVID-19.

CDR3 protein: CASSLGSSGGPSSYNEQFF. The CDR3 DNA follows: TGCGCCAGCAGCTTGGGGTCTAGCGGGGGCCCGAGCTCCTACAATGAGCAGTTCTTC. V usage is TRBV5-1 and J usage is TRBJ2-1; 10 nucleotides match TRBD2. This CDR3 comprises 19 residues. Germline V gene sequence: CDR1 SGHRS, CDR2 YFSETQ. V was pared by 0 bases and J by 0 bases, with 9 bases of the junction left unmatched.

This rearrangement joins TRBV15 to TRBJ2-5; D may be TRBD1 (5 bases). CDR1 is LNHNV, CDR2 YYDKDF, per germline (reference sequence). With 2 bases removed from V and 5 bases from J, the gap between germline ends came to 21 bases. The CDR3 is 17 amino acids. CDR3 amino acids: CATSRPTGYLLGETQYF. The DNA of the CDR3 is TGTGCCACCAGCAGACCTACAGGTTACCTCCTGGGGGAGACCCAGTACTTC.

The chain employs TRBV7-8 and TRBJ2-7; D call uncertain. Trimming left V 1 base short and J 1 base short, with 8 bases between. The length of the CDR3 is 14 residues. The germline V gene has CDR1 SGHVS and CDR2 FQNEAQ. CDR3 sequence: CASSLGLESYEQYF. CDR3 coding DNA: TGTGCCAGCAGCTTAGGTTTAGAGTCCTACGAGCAGTACTTC. Based on the CDR3 plus reference TRBV7-8 and TRBJ2-7, the full variable domain is GAGVSQSPRYKVAKRGQDVALRCDPISGHVSLFWYQQALGQGPEFLTYFQNEAQLDKSGLPSDRFFAERPEGSVSTLKIQRTQQEDSAVYLCASSLGLESYEQYFGPGTRLTVT.

J is TRBJ1-2 and V is TRBV3-1 (or the pseudogene TRBV3-2), with 7 positions matching TRBD1. The V gene's germline CDR1 is LGHDT and CDR2 YNNKEL (reference sequence). CDR3 length equals 17 residues. V shed 2 bases and J 0 bases; nucleotides not matched to a gene: 9. This CDR3 is CASSQRPGQLPNYGYTF. CDR3 bases: TGTGCCAGCAGCCAAAGACCGGGACAGTTGCCTAACTATGGCTACACCTTC.

This clone has only one observation. Different DNA sequences within this sample yield the same CDR3. The chain carries TRBV5-1 and TRBJ1-1; 8 bases match TRBD1. The V segment lost 4 bases and the J segment 1 base; nucleotides outside the gene matches: 3. CDR1 SGHRS and CDR2 YFSETQ come from the germline V gene. The CDR3 sequence is 14 residues long. CDR3 DNA: TGCGCCAGCAGCCTGGACAGGGCGAACACTGAAGCTTTCTTT. It is translated as CASSLDRANTEAFF.

The chain joins TRBV6-5 to TRBJ1-6; a possible D gene is TRBD1 (5 bases). Germline values: CDR1 MNHEY, CDR2 SVGAGI. The V and J ends lost 4 bases and 5 bases respectively, with 12 bases between them. The CDR3 covers 15 residues. Written as DNA, the CDR3 is TGTGCCAGCAGTTTTGGCGACAGAAATAATTCACCCCTCCACTTT. Encoded protein: CASSFGDRNNSPLHF.

The genes are TRBV3-1 (or the pseudogene TRBV3-2) and TRBJ2-5; no clear D gene. Trimming cost V 0 bases and J 5 bases, with 7 bases left between them. This CDR3 has 13 amino acids. The V gene's germline CDR1 is LGHDT and CDR2 YNNKEL (reference sequence). CDR3 bases: TGTGCCAGCAGCCAAGATCGGTATGAGACCCAGTACTTC. Translating gives CASSQDRYETQYF.

V usage is TRBV5-1 and J usage is TRBJ1-5; TRBD1 might be the D (6 bases). Germline V gene lookup returns CDR1 SGHRS and CDR2 YFSETQ. V was clipped by 2 bases and J by 6 bases, with 12 bases between them. The CDR3 totals 14 residues. CDR3 DNA sequence: TGCGCCAGCAGCTTAGGGGGGGCGTTTCAGCCCCAGCATTTT. Protein sequence: CASSLGGAFQPQHF.

The CDR3 sequence is CASSETGAHGNTIYF. In DNA, the CDR3 is TGTGCCAGCAGTGAGACAGGGGCCCATGGAAACACCATATATTTT. The gene calls are TRBV6-4 and TRBJ1-3; 8 bases agree with TRBD1. This CDR3 is 15 amino acids long. After removal of 3 bases from V and 3 bases from J, the junction contained 4 bases not matched to a gene. Germline CDR1 and CDR2: MRHNA and SNTAGT.

The J gene is TRBJ2-2, the V gene TRBV28, with 7 bases that match TRBD1. Germline CDR1 reads MDHEN; CDR2 reads SYDVKM. This CDR3 spans 15 amino acids. With V trimmed by 4 bases and J by 4 bases, 6 bases remained unmatched. CDR3 bases: TGTGCCAGCAGTTCGAAGGGGGCCGGCACCGGGGAGCTGTTTTTT. Translating gives CASSSKGAGTGELFF.

The V call is TRBV18, the J call TRBJ1-1; D unclear. V dropped 2 bases and J dropped 2 bases, with 12 bases sitting between them. Germline V gene lookup returns CDR1 KGHSH and CDR2 LQKENI. CDR3 length: 15 residues. The CDR3, as DNA: TGTGCCAGCTCACCAAGCTTCGTACCTAACACTGAAGCTTTCTTT. The encoded protein is CASSPSFVPNTEAFF. Full variable domain (rest looked up from reference TRBV18 and TRBJ1-1): NAGVMQNPRHLVRRRGQEARLRCSPMKGHSHVYWYRQLPEEGLKFMVYLQKENIIDESGMPKERFSAEFPKEGPSILRIQQVVRGDSAAYFCASSPSFVPNTEAFFGQGTRLTVV.

This chain joins TRBV7-2 and TRBJ1-1, with D possibly TRBD1 on 6 matching bases. V was clipped by 0 bases and J by 2 bases, with 10 bases between them. The CDR3 runs to 15 residues. Per germline, CDR1 SGHTA and CDR2 FQGNSA. CDR3 residues: CASSLAGAQNTEAFF. The CDR3 bases are TGTGCCAGCAGCTTAGCGGGGGCCCAAAACACTGAAGCTTTCTTT.

The J gene is TRBJ1-5, the V gene TRBV4-2, with TRBD1 as a possible D gene (6 bases). Per germline, CDR1 LGHNA and CDR2 YNFKEQ. This CDR3 contains 16 residues. V lost 4 bases, J lost 6 bases, and 19 bases lay in between. CDR3 protein: CASSRNHREYGQPQHF. The CDR3 nucleotides read TGTGCCAGCAGCCGAAATCACAGGGAATATGGTCAGCCCCAGCATTTT.

The rearrangement joins TRBV5-4 to TRBJ2-2; 10 bases fit TRBD2. The J segment lost 6 bases and the V segment lost 1 base, leaving 15 bases of the junction unmatched. CDR3 length: 19 residues. Germline-derived CDR1 and CDR2 are SGHNT and YYREEE (reference sequence). CDR3 sequence (DNA): TGTGCCAGCAGCTTGAGACCCCCCATGAGCGGGGGGGCTGCCGGGGAGCTGTTTTTT. The encoded protein is CASSLRPPMSGGAAGELFF. The complete variable domain, with remaining parts taken from reference TRBV5-4 and TRBJ2-2, reads ETGVTQSPTHLIKTRGQQVTLRCSSQSGHNTVSWYQQALGQGPQFIFQYYREEENGRGNFPPRFSGLQFPNYSSELNVNALELDDSALYLCASSLRPPMSGGAAGELFFGEGSRLTVL.

The V call is TRBV5-1, the J call TRBJ1-4, with unresolved D. The V gene's germline CDR1 is SGHRS and CDR2 YFSETQ. The V end was cut by 0 bases, the J end by 7 bases, with 7 bases between. The CDR3 extends over 13 amino acids. DNA for the CDR3: TGCGCCAGCAGCTTGGAACAGAGTGAAAAACTGTTTTTT. Its translation is CASSLEQSEKLFF.

The rearrangement uses TRBV2 and TRBJ1-5; possibly TRBD1 for D (5 bases). The ends were cut back, 6 bases at V and 3 bases at J, with 9 bases in the middle. The V gene's germline CDR1 is SNHLY and CDR2 FYNNEI. This CDR3 contains 13 residues. The CDR3: CASRTGSNQPQHF. For the CDR3, the DNA is TGTGCCAGCAGAACAGGTTCCAATCAGCCCCAGCATTTT.

This chain links TRBV9 with TRBJ2-2; D ambiguous. The germline V and J ends were trimmed by 0 bases and 1 base, with 7 bases remaining between them. Looked up from germline, CDR1 is SGDLS and CDR2 is YYNGEE. The length of the CDR3 is 15 residues. CDR3 sequence reads: CASSVGTVNTGELFF. As DNA, the CDR3 is TGTGCCAGCAGCGTAGGAACAGTGAACACCGGGGAGCTGTTTTTT.

A single count supports this clone. This chain uses TRBV5-8 with TRBJ1-1, with a weak D call TRBD1 (6 bases). The CDR3 runs to 16 residues. CDR1 SGHTS and CDR2 YDEGEE come from the germline V gene. V was trimmed by 5 bases and J by 1 base, leaving 18 bases between them. DNA of the CDR3: TGTGCCAGCAGGAGTTATCCCTACAGGGAGAACACTGAAGCTTTCTTT. Translated: CASRSYPYRENTEAFF.